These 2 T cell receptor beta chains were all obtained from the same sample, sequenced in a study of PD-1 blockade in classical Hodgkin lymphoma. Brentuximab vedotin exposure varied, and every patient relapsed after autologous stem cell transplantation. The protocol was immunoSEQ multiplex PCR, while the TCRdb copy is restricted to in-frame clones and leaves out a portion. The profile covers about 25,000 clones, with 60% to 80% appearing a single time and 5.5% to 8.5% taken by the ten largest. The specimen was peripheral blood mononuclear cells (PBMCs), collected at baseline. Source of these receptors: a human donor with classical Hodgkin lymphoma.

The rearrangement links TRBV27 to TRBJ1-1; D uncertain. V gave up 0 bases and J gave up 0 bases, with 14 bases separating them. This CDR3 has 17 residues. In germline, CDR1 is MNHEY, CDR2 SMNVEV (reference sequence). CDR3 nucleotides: TGTGCCAGCAGTTTATCGTGGGCCAGACGTTTGAACACTGAAGCTTTCTTT. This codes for CASSLSWARRLNTEAFF.

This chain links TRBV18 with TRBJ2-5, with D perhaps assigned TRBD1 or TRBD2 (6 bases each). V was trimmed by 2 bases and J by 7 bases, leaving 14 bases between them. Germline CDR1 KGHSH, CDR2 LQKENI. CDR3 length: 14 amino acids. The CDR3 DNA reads TGTGCCAGCTCACCAGGCACAGGGAGGAGGACCCAGTACTTC. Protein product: CASSPGTGRRTQYF.